Sequencing of this TCR beta chain was carried out in a study of T cell repertoires in cytomegalovirus infection. Study as a whole: Through public TCR beta signatures, both CMV infection and matching HLA type were indicated.

One entry per CDR3 protein results from TCRdb running MiXCR on the reads. The repertoire holds fewer than 350,000 distinct CDR3 sequences, 8% to 10% seen once, with over 3.5% in the top ten. This clonotype was counted at least ten times. Its target is not known. This CDR3 has 15 residues. V shed 7 bases, J shed 4 bases, and the junction held 5 bases outside the gene matches. The germline CDR1 and CDR2 sequences are SGHVS and FQNEAQ. Study-wide findings and caveats: Dominating the ex vivo response were TCR beta clonotypes that were CMV-specific and HLA-C-restricted. Cumulative frequency (of public TCR beta family members) identified carriers of CMV plus the relevant HLA.

The sample comprised PBMCs. This receptor was obtained from a human donor in good health (CMV status not recorded). Some clones in this sample may be carry-over from other donors' samples. V gene TRBV7-8 combines with J gene TRBJ2-7; TRBD2 aligns across 15 bases. In DNA form, the CDR3 reads TGTGCCAGCACCCAGGGACTAGCGGGGGGATACGAGCAGTACTTC. This encodes CASTQGLAGGYEQYF.